Included here is one T cell receptor (beta chain) sequence, with context. The sample originates from a study of cytomegalovirus exposure and HLA in healthy donors. Between the trimmed V and J ends, which lost 5 bases and 7 bases, there was a span of 17 bases. This CDR3 has 13 residues. Germline CDR1 reads SQVTM; CDR2 reads ANQGSEA. 13 Jbeta primers and 60 Vbeta primers were used for the PCR. TCRdb's copy holds only in-frame clones and misses some; the assay was immunoSEQ multiplex PCR. The sample consists of 170,000 or so clones, 75% to 85% of them appearing once. The specimen sequenced was PBMCs. This TCR was sampled from a boy aged 10-17 years in good health and CMV-seronegative. This chain connects TRBV29-1 to TRBJ2-5; D is unclear. CDR3 DNA: TGCAGCGTTTACTCAAAGACCCGCGGGACCCAGTACTTC. It translates to CSVYSKTRGTQYF.